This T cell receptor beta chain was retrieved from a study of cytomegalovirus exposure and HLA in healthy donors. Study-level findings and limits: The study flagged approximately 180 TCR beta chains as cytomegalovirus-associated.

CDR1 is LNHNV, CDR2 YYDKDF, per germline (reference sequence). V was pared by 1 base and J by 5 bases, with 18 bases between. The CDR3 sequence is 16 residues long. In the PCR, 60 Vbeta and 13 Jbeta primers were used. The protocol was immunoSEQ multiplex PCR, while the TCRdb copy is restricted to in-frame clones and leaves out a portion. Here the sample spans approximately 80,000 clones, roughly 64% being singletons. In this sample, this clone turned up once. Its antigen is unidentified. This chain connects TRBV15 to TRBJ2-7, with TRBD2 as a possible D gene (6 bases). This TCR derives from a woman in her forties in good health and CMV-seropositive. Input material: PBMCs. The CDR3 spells CATSRGRLGLGNEQYF. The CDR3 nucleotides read TGTGCCACCAGCAGAGGTCGACTGGGACTGGGCAACGAGCAGTACTTC.